Listed here is a single T cell receptor (beta chain). These data come from a study of cytomegalovirus exposure and HLA in healthy donors. There are 16 residues in the CDR3. Trimming shortened V by 2 bases and J by 4 bases, and 16 bases separated the two germline ends. Per germline, CDR1 MNHEY and CDR2 SVGAGI. PCR employed 60 Vbeta and 13 Jbeta primers. The repertoire was sequenced with immunoSEQ multiplex PCR; TCRdb's copy has only in-frame clones and lacks some. The data contain tens of thousands of clones, over 65% of them seen just once; the ten biggest clones take up 10%. This chain uses TRBV6-5 with TRBJ2-3; D perhaps matches TRBD2 (6 bases). The source material was PBMCs. The receptor was isolated from a human donor in good health. The CDR3 nucleotides are TGTGCCAGCAGTTACAGAACGGGGGTTGACGCAGATACGCAGTATTTT. The encoded protein is CASSYRTGVDADTQYF.